One sample yielded the 19 T cell receptor beta chains listed below, sequenced in a study of shared clonotypes between healthy human individuals. Terminally differentiated effector memory CD45RA+ cells were excluded by CCR7 positive selection of CD45RO-negative cells. Only in-frame clones appear in the TCRdb table, and some are missing; sequencing was by immunoSEQ multiplex PCR. The profile shows around 2,000,000 clones, approximately 94% of them singletons. Sequencing was performed on naive CD8+ T cells from PBMCs. These receptors were collected from a man aged 18 to 29 in good health. Some clones in this sample may be carry-over from other donors' samples.

This chain joins TRBV5-3 and TRBJ2-5; D is ambiguous. TRBV5-3 belongs to the ORF category, with a function that is uncertain. The CDR3 is 14 amino acids. Trimming cost V 0 bases and J 3 bases, with 9 bases left between them. This chain's CDR3 is CARSLGPVEETQYF. The CDR3, as DNA: TGTGCCAGAAGCTTGGGGCCAGTAGAAGAGACCCAGTACTTC.

The V gene is TRBV27, the J gene TRBJ1-5; a weak D match, TRBD1 (5 bases). Germline loops: CDR1 MNHEY, CDR2 SMNVEV (reference sequence). There are 14 residues in the CDR3. V was clipped by 5 bases and J by 9 bases, with 17 bases between them. CDR3 in DNA: TGTGCCAGCAGTCTAAGACAGCCCGATGGGCCCCAGCATTTT. This codes for CASSLRQPDGPQHF.

The count of this clone is one. V gene TRBV21-1 combines with J gene TRBJ2-7; the table assigns TRBD1, which was not confirmed against the DNA. TRBV21-1 is marked as a pseudogene. The CDR3 runs to 15 residues. The CDR3 spells CASSKGQGAIYEQYF. The CDR3 DNA reads TGTGCCAGCAGCAAAGGCCAGGGGGCCATCTACGAGCAGTACTTC.

The chain is built from TRBV25-1 and TRBJ2-7; 7 bases are shared with TRBD1. CDR1 and CDR2 (germline): MGHDK, SYGVNS. Germline trimming cut 6 bases from V and 2 bases from J; bases unmatched to any gene: 7. The CDR3 runs to 14 residues. The CDR3 DNA sequence: TGTGCCAGCAGCCTCGACAGGGCCCCCTACGAGCAGTACTTC. Translated, it gives CASSLDRAPYEQYF.

The V call is TRBV7-9, the J call TRBJ2-7; a possible D gene is TRBD1 (5 bases). The CDR3 runs to 15 residues. The ends were cut back, 5 bases at V and 4 bases at J, with 18 bases in the middle. CDR1 SEHNR and CDR2 FQNEAQ come from the germline V gene (reference sequence). CDR3 loop: CASSPRTDRGYEQYF. DNA for the CDR3: TGTGCCAGCAGCCCACGCACCGACAGAGGATACGAGCAGTACTTC.

The chain couples TRBV6-1 to TRBJ2-7; D is possibly TRBD1 or TRBD2 (5 bases each). The germline V and J ends were trimmed by 8 bases and 7 bases, with 21 bases remaining between them. Looked up from germline, CDR1 is MNHNS and CDR2 is SASEGT. The CDR3 has 14 amino acids. The CDR3 reads CASGNRDALGEQYF. The CDR3 DNA reads TGTGCCAGCGGAAACCGGGACGCCCTGGGGGAGCAGTACTTC.

The chain employs TRBV7-9 and TRBJ1-4; the match to TRBD1 covers 10 bases. The germline V gene encodes CDR1 SEHNR and CDR2 FQNEAQ (reference sequence). The CDR3 has 17 amino acids. V dropped 3 bases and J dropped 3; count of bases not matched to a gene: 7. In DNA form, the CDR3 reads TGTGCCAGCAGCTTCGGGACAGGGGTATGGTCTAATGAAAAACTGTTTTTT. Encoded protein: CASSFGTGVWSNEKLFF.

As concerns this clone: Other DNA sequences within the sample encode an identical CDR3. For the CDR3, the DNA is TGTGCCAGCAGCCAGGCTGCCCAGGGGAACTATGGCTACACCTTC. Its translation is CASSQAAQGNYGYTF. This chain connects TRBV4-2 to TRBJ1-2; D may be TRBD1 (6 bases). Germline assignment: CDR1 LGHNA and CDR2 YNFKEQ. This CDR3 spans 15 amino acids. Trimming took 3 bases from V and 2 from J, leaving 13 bases between them.

This clone was recorded once. The genes are TRBV27 and TRBJ2-1, with D maybe TRBD1 (6 bases). V gave up 6 bases and J gave up 1 base, with 13 bases separating them. Germline values: CDR1 MNHEY, CDR2 SMNVEV (reference sequence). The CDR3 is made up of 15 amino acids. In nucleotides, the CDR3 is TGTGCCAGCAGGTCCCAAGACAGGTCCTACAATGAGCAGTTCTTC. Translation gives CASRSQDRSYNEQFF.

CDR3: CASSQVNDPGWYEQYF. The CDR3 DNA reads TGCGCCAGCAGCCAAGTTAATGATCCGGGGTGGTACGAGCAGTACTTC. The V call is TRBV4-1, the J call TRBJ2-7; TRBD2 might be the D (5 bases). V was shortened by 1 base and J by 4 bases, with 17 bases between the two germline ends. Germline V lookup: CDR1 MGHRA, CDR2 YSYEKL. The CDR3 has 16 amino acids.

The V gene is TRBV27, the J gene TRBJ2-1; D uncertain. CDR3 size: 14 residues. V was trimmed by 5 bases and J by 6 bases, leaving 14 bases between them. Per germline, CDR1 MNHEY and CDR2 SMNVEV (reference sequence). In DNA form, the CDR3 reads TGTGCCAGCAGTCCAGCTCTAATTCTCAATGAGCAGTTCTTC. Its translation is CASSPALILNEQFF.

This clone is a singleton in its sample. The gene calls are TRBV28 and TRBJ1-1; no clear D. Germline-derived CDR1 and CDR2 are MDHEN and SYDVKM. This CDR3 region has 17 residues. V lost 4 bases, J lost 0 bases, and 18 bases lay in between. Here the CDR3 DNA reads TGTGCCAGCAGTTCCCATACTAACGGGATTATGAACACTGAAGCTTTCTTT. Translated: CASSSHTNGIMNTEAFF. Based on the CDR3 plus reference TRBV28 and TRBJ1-1, the full variable domain is DVKVTQSSRYLVKRTGEKVFLECVQDMDHENMFWYRQDPGLGLRLIYFSYDVKMKEKGDIPEGYSVSREKKERFSLILESASTNQTSMYLCASSSHTNGIMNTEAFFGQGTRLTVV.

This clone was picked up one time. This sequence joins TRBV7-2 and TRBJ2-7; 7 nucleotides match TRBD2. CDR1 is SGHTA and CDR2 is FQGNSA in the germline V gene. The CDR3 covers 15 residues. Trimming removed 1 base from V and 3 bases from J; junction bases left unmatched: 6. CDR3 region: CASSLGVSGFYEQYF. The CDR3 nucleotides read TGTGCCAGCAGCTTAGGCGTTAGCGGGTTCTACGAGCAGTACTTC.

This chain uses TRBV7-9 with TRBJ2-3; TRBD1 agrees at 7 bases. The germline CDR1 and CDR2 sequences are SEHNR and FQNEAQ (reference sequence). The CDR3 sequence is 14 residues long. The V segment lost 1 base and the J segment 6 bases; nucleotides outside the gene matches: 4. The CDR3: CASSLGQGEDTQYF. The CDR3 DNA reads TGTGCCAGCAGCTTAGGGCAGGGGGAGGATACGCAGTATTTT. Looking up the rest from reference TRBV7-9 and TRBJ2-3 gives the full variable domain: DTGVSQNPRHKITKRGQNVTFRCDPISEHNRLYWYRQTLGQGPEFLTYFQNEAQLEKSRLLSDRFSAERPKGSFSTLEIQRTEQGDSAMYLCASSLGQGEDTQYFGPGTRLTVL.

The chain links TRBV9 to TRBJ1-4; D possibly corresponds to TRBD1 (6 bases). This CDR3 region has 14 residues. CDR1 is SGDLS and CDR2 is YYNGEE in the germline V gene. Trimming removed 4 bases at V and 7 bases at J, with 14 bases between. The CDR3 nucleotides are TGTGCCAGCAGCAGCCGGGACATTTTTGAAAAACTGTTTTTT. It encodes CASSSRDIFEKLFF.

The chain combines TRBV6-1 with TRBJ2-5, with no clear D. The V end lost 5 bases, the J end lost 5 bases, and 9 bases lay between the germline ends. The CDR3 spans 12 residues. Looked up from germline, CDR1 is MNHNS and CDR2 is SASEGT. The CDR3 spells CASSSPTETQYF. CDR3 DNA: TGTGCCAGCAGTTCCCCAACGGAGACCCAGTACTTC.

This clone has only one observation. The chain couples TRBV4-3 to TRBJ2-5; D is perhaps TRBD1 (6 bases). The CDR3 totals 14 residues. Germline lookup yields CDR1 LGHNA and CDR2 YSLEER. V lost 2 bases and J lost 2, with 9 bases in between. CDR3 nucleotides: TGCGCCAGCAGCCAAACAGGGCCGCAAGAGACCCAGTACTTC. Encoded protein: CASSQTGPQETQYF.

Only a few counts were recorded for this clone. V is TRBV18 and J is TRBJ1-1; D not certain. V was clipped by 8 bases and J by 1 base, with 11 bases between them. The CDR3 extends over 13 amino acids. Per germline, CDR1 KGHSH and CDR2 LQKENI. The CDR3 bases are TGTGCCAGCCCCCTGAGAACGAACACTGAAGCTTTCTTT. It codes for CASPLRTNTEAFF.

V and J are TRBV7-8 and TRBJ2-2; no firm D call. The CDR3 totals 16 residues. The germline V gene has CDR1 SGHVS and CDR2 FQNEAQ. The V gene lost 5 bases and the J gene lost 2 bases, with 15 bases spanning the gap. The CDR3 DNA follows: TGTGCCAGCAGCCCAAGGACCTACACCAACACCGGGGAGCTGTTTTTT. Protein: CASSPRTYTNTGELFF.